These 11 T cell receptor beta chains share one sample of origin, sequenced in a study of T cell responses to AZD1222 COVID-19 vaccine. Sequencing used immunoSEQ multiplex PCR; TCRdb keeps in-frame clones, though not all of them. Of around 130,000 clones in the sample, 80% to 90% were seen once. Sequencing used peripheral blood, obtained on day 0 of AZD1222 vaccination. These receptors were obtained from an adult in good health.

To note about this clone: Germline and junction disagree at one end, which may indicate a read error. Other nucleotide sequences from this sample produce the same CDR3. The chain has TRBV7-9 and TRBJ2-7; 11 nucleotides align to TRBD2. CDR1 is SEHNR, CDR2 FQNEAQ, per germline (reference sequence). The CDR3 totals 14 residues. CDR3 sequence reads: CASSLLAGGYEQYF. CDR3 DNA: TGTGCCAGCAGCTTACTAGCGGGAGGATACGAACAGTACTTC.

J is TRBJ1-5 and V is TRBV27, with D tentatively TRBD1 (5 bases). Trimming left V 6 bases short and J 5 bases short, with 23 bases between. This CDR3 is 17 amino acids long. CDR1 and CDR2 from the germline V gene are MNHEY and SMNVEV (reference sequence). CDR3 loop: CASRKRMGPSNYQPQHF. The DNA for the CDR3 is TGTGCCAGCAGGAAGAGAATGGGACCGTCGAACTATCAGCCCCAGCATTTT.

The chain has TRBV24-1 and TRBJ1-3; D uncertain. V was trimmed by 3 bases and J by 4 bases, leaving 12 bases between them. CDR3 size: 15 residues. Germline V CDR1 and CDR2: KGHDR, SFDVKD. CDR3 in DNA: TGTGCCACCAGTGATCCCCACCAAGGGGGAAACACCATATATTTT. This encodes CATSDPHQGGNTIYF.

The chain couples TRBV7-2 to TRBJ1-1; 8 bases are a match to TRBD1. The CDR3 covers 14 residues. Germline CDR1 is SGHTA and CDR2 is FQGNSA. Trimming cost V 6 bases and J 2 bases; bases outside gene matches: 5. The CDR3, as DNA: TGTGCCAGCAGATTGACAGGGGTCAACACTGAAGCTTTCTTT. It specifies CASRLTGVNTEAFF.

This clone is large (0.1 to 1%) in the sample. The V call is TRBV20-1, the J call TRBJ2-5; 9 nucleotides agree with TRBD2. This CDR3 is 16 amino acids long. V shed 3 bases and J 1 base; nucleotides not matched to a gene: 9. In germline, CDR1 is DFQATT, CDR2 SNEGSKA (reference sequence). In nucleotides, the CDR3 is TGCAGTGCTAGTGTCCCCCATAGCGGGGGCCAAGAGACCCAGTACTTC. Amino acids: CSASVPHSGGQETQYF.

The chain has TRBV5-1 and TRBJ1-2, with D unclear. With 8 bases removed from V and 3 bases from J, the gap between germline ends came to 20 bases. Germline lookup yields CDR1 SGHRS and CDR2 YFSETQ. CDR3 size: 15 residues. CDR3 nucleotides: TGCGCCAGATTGCTTGTGCCAGATAAGTACTATGGCTACACCTTC. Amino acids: CARLLVPDKYYGYTF.

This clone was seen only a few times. The DNA for the CDR3 is TGTGCCAGCAGTTACCGGCGCTACGAGCAGTACTTC. Translation gives CASSYRRYEQYF. The J gene is TRBJ2-7, the V gene TRBV6-2 or TRBV6-3; D remains unclear. Trimming took 2 bases from V and 3 from J, leaving 5 bases between them. The CDR3 is 12 amino acids. Germline V gives CDR1 MNHEY, CDR2 SVGEGT.

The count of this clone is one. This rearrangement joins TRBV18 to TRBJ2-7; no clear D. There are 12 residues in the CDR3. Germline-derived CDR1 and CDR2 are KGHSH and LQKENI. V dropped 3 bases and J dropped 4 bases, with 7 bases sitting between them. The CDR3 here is CASSPIRYEQYF. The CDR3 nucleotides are TGTGCCAGCTCACCTATCAGATACGAGCAGTACTTC.

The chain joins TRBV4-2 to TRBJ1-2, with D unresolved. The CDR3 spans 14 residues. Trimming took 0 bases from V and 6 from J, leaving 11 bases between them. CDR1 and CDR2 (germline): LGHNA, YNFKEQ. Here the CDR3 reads CASSQESRNNGYTF. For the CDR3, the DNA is TGTGCCAGCAGCCAAGAAAGCAGGAATAATGGCTACACCTTC.

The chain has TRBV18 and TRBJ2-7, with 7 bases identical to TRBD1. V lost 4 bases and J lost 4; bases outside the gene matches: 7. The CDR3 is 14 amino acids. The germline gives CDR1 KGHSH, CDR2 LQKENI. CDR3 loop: CASSLDRARYEQYF. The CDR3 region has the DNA TGTGCCAGCTCACTCGACAGGGCTAGGTACGAGCAGTACTTC.

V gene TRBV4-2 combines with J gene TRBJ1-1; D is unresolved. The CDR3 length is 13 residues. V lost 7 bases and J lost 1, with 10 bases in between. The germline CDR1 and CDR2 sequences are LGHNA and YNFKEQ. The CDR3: CASTRVQNTEAFF. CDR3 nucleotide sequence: TGTGCCAGCACCAGAGTCCAGAACACTGAAGCTTTCTTT.